This TCR beta chain originates from a study of T cell repertoires in cytomegalovirus infection. The CDR3 is 17 residues long, ends included. From germline, CDR1 is MDHEN and CDR2 SYDVKM. This clonotype showed up many times. What it binds is unknown. No DNA is shown, since the ends of the CDR3 on it are uncertain; the CDR3 is the one TCRdb lists. General study points: The ex vivo response was dominated by HLA-C-restricted CMV-specific TCR beta clonotypes.

Each CDR3 protein is one row after TCRdb ran MiXCR on the reads. This table has about 490,000 distinct CDR3 sequences, about 15% appearing once. The sequenced sample consisted of CD8+ T cells from PBMCs. The clonotype was recovered from a human donor in good health (CMV status not recorded). Some clones in this sample may be carry-over from other donors' samples. The V and J genes are TRBV28 and TRBJ1-6. The CDR3 region is CASSFLAESSYNSPLHF.